These T cell receptor beta chains were read from a single sample in a study of beta chain features in type 1 diabetes. The protocol was immunoSEQ multiplex PCR, while the TCRdb copy is restricted to in-frame clones and leaves out a portion. This sample carries some 220,000 clones, approximately 11% of them seen once, and the ten largest clones take 1% to 1.5%. Input material: central memory CD4+ T cells from blood. Source of these receptors: a man in his late teens or twenties in good health. Both conserved end residues are part of each CDR3. The D gene is left open where the match is weak. Where a row states a size, it is once, few, many or the class of an expanded clone; other rows omit it.

abundance	v_gene	d_gene	j_gene	CDR3aa	CDR3nt
few	TRBV9	NA	TRBJ1-2	CASSELREYGYTF	TGTGCCAGCAGCGAGTTAAGGGAATATGGCTACACCTTC
NA	TRBV28	TRBD1	TRBJ2-5	CASSVLRTGSETQYF	TGTGCCAGCAGTGTACTAAGGACAGGGAGCGAGACCCAGTACTTC
few	TRBV9	NA	TRBJ2-7	CASSLRQESYEQYF	TGTGCCAGCAGCCTCCGACAGGAGAGCTACGAGCAGTACTTC
few	TRBV29-1	TRBD2	TRBJ2-1	CSLSRQASGRGDEQFF	TGCAGCCTCAGTCGGCAGGCTAGCGGGAGGGGCGATGAGCAGTTCTTC
NA	TRBV7-2	NA	TRBJ2-4	CASSFEKNIQYF	TGTGCCAGCAGCTTCGAAAAAAACATTCAGTACTTC
few	TRBV7-2	NA	TRBJ2-3	CASSFSWGTDTQYF	TGTGCCAGCAGCTTTTCTTGGGGCACAGATACGCAGTATTTT
few	TRBV30	NA	TRBJ1-5	CAWSVQGSQPQHF	TGTGCCTGGAGTGTACAGGGAAGCCAGCCCCAGCATTTT
many	TRBV29-1	TRBD2	TRBJ2-1	CSVGSGTASEQFF	TGCAGCGTTGGAAGCGGGACCGCGAGTGAGCAGTTCTTC
NA	TRBV11-2	NA	TRBJ2-3	CASSFGTAYTDTQYF	TGTGCCAGCAGCTTTGGGACTGCATACACAGATACGCAGTATTTT
few	TRBV6-6	NA	TRBJ1-4	CASKDAQEKLFF	TGTGCCAGCAAGGATGCACAAGAAAAACTGTTTTTT
few	TRBV5-4	NA	TRBJ2-3	CASSSHSGEDTQYF	TGTGCCAGCAGTTCGCACTCAGGGGAAGATACGCAGTATTTT
NA	TRBV5-1	TRBD1	TRBJ2-1	CASNNRDSSYNEQFF	TGCGCCAGCAACAACCGGGACAGCTCCTACAATGAGCAGTTCTTC
few	TRBV29-1	NA	TRBJ1-4	CSVTKGGNNEKLFF	TGCAGCGTTACCAAAGGAGGAAATAATGAAAAACTGTTTTTT
few	TRBV9	NA	TRBJ2-1	CASSVAGVSGFSYNEQFF	TGTGCCAGCAGCGTAGCAGGGGTGAGCGGATTCTCCTACAATGAGCAGTTCTTC
few	TRBV5-1	TRBD1	TRBJ2-7	CASSPRQGGDEQYF	TGCGCCAGCAGCCCCCGACAGGGCGGCGACGAGCAGTACTTC
few	TRBV5-1	TRBD1	TRBJ2-3	CATGDRGGTDTQYF	TGCGCCACCGGGGACAGGGGGGGCACAGATACGCAGTATTTT
NA	TRBV10-3	TRBD2	TRBJ2-1	CARKLAGEGQFF	TGTGCCAGGAAACTAGCGGGAGAGGGACAGTTCTTC
many	TRBV5-4	NA	TRBJ1-2	CASSPDSNYGYTF	TGTGCCAGCAGCCCAGACAGTAACTATGGCTACACCTTC
NA	TRBV6-5	NA	TRBJ1-1	CASSYQPAGGAEAFF	TGTGCCAGCAGTTACCAACCCGCCGGGGGCGCTGAAGCTTTCTTT
few	TRBV30	NA	TRBJ2-1	CAWSVNRNEQFF	TGTGCCTGGAGTGTGAATCGCAATGAGCAGTTCTTC
few	TRBV6-1	NA	TRBJ2-7	CASRPFSGLSYEQYF	TGTGCCAGCCGGCCTTTTTCAGGGCTGTCCTACGAGCAGTACTTC
many	TRBV30	NA	TRBJ2-5	CAWSGGAGTQYF	TGTGCCTGGAGTGGGGGAGCCGGCACCCAGTACTTC
NA	TRBV19	TRBD2	TRBJ2-5	CASSMAPSGSTTQYF	TGTGCCAGTAGTATGGCTCCTAGCGGGTCTACGACCCAGTACTTC
few	TRBV7-7	TRBD2	TRBJ2-3	CASRPTSASTDTQYF	TGTGCCAGCAGGCCTACTAGCGCTAGCACAGATACGCAGTATTTT
NA	TRBV19	TRBD1	TRBJ1-4	CASSAGLTGVGEKLFF	TGTGCCAGTAGTGCCGGACTGACAGGGGTTGGTGAAAAACTGTTTTTT
few	TRBV29-1	TRBD2	TRBJ2-1	CSVEGWREGRIGNNEQFF	TGCAGCGTTGAGGGCTGGCGGGAGGGCCGCATCGGGAACAATGAGCAGTTCTTC
few	TRBV19	NA	TRBJ2-1	CASSSGGWNEQFF	TGTGCCAGTAGTAGTGGGGGTTGGAATGAGCAGTTCTTC
NA	TRBV21-1	NA	TRBJ2-5	CASSKRREGRETQYF	TGTGCCAGCAGCAAAAGACGGGAGGGCCGTGAGACCCAGTACTTC
many	TRBV4-1	NA	TRBJ2-3	CASSQGQGPIADTQYF	TGCGCCAGCAGCCAAGGGCAGGGACCGATTGCAGATACGCAGTATTTT
few	TRBV2	NA	TRBJ2-1	CASSYFDEQFF	TGTGCCAGCAGCTATTTCGATGAGCAGTTCTTC
few	TRBV30	TRBD2	TRBJ2-5	CAWSRIAGGIRPETQYF	TGTGCCTGGAGTAGGATAGCGGGAGGGATCCGGCCAGAGACCCAGTACTTC
NA	TRBV15	NA	TRBJ2-2	CATSRGPTTGELFF	TGTGCCACCAGCAGGGGACCGACCACCGGGGAGCTGTTTTTT
few	TRBV7-9	NA	TRBJ2-3	CASTLGSGTQYF	TGTGCCAGCACGCTCGGGAGTGGGACGCAGTATTTT
few	TRBV5-1	NA	TRBJ2-1	CASSLSLQSYNEQFF	TGCGCCAGCAGCTTGTCGCTCCAATCCTACAATGAGCAGTTCTTC
many	TRBV29-1	NA	TRBJ2-5	CSAARGKETQYF	TGCAGCGCCGCTCGCGGTAAAGAGACCCAGTACTTC
NA	TRBV7-9	TRBD2	TRBJ2-3	CATSGREGSSSTDTQYF	TGTGCCACATCAGGGAGGGAGGGATCCTCTAGCACAGATACGCAGTATTTT
few	TRBV7-3	NA	TRBJ2-5	CASSLVSYETQYF	TGTGCCAGCAGCCTCGTTAGTTACGAGACCCAGTACTTC
few	TRBV4-3	TRBD1	TRBJ2-7	CASSSGQRYEQYF	TGCGCCAGCAGCTCGGGACAGAGATACGAGCAGTACTTC
NA	TRBV7-2	NA	TRBJ2-7	CASSQQVPYEQYF	TGTGCCAGCAGCCAGCAGGTCCCATACGAGCAGTACTTC
NA	TRBV5-4	NA	TRBJ2-5	CASSFFSPRETQYF	TGTGCCAGCAGCTTCTTCAGTCCCCGGGAGACCCAGTACTTC
NA	TRBV5-1	NA	TRBJ2-3	CASSLLSGAPPDTQYF	TGCGCCAGCAGCTTGCTATCCGGGGCTCCCCCAGATACGCAGTATTTT
NA	TRBV5-1	NA	TRBJ2-5	CASSFGGVAETQYF	TGCGCCAGCAGCTTTGGCGGGGTGGCGGAGACCCAGTACTTC
many	TRBV25-1	NA	TRBJ2-5	CASSEYPTADSQETQYF	TGTGCCAGCAGTGAATATCCTACGGCGGACAGCCAAGAGACCCAGTACTTC
NA	TRBV25-1	NA	TRBJ2-7	CASRKLIGEQYF	TGTGCCAGCAGGAAATTGATCGGGGAGCAGTACTTC
NA	TRBV6-1	NA	TRBJ2-7	CASSEGSSLYEQYF	TGTGCCAGCAGTGAAGGTAGCTCCCTCTACGAGCAGTACTTC
few	TRBV5-1	NA	TRBJ1-2	CASSQYGQYGYTF	TGCGCCAGCAGCCAATACGGACAATATGGCTACACCTTC
few	TRBV9	TRBD1	TRBJ1-2	CASSAGGFYGYTF	TGTGCCAGCAGCGCAGGGGGCTTCTATGGCTACACCTTC
NA	TRBV29-1	NA	TRBJ2-7	CSVEVSGSSYEQYF	TGCAGCGTTGAAGTTTCCGGGAGCTCCTACGAGCAGTACTTC
few	TRBV29-1	NA	TRBJ1-2	CSVEDNPVGNGYTF	TGCAGCGTTGAAGATAACCCAGTAGGGAATGGCTACACCTTC